Listed here are 25 T cell receptor beta chains from one sample, sequenced in a study of T cell responses to AZD1222 COVID-19 vaccine. Here immunoSEQ multiplex PCR was the method, and the copy in TCRdb shows in-frame clones only, minus some. In the table there are about 130,000 clones, roughly 87% of which are singletons. The sequenced sample was peripheral blood, obtained 28 days after the second AZD1222 dose. The receptors here all came from an adult who received the AZD1222 COVID-19 vaccine.

The chain recombines TRBV6-2 or TRBV6-3 with TRBJ2-4; 11 nucleotides line up with TRBD2. Per germline, CDR1 MNHEY and CDR2 SVGEGT. V lost 4 bases, J lost 0 bases, and 8 bases stayed unmatched. The CDR3 has 18 residues. The CDR3 region is CASSFPASGRLAKNIQYF. The CDR3 nucleotides are TGTGCCAGCAGTTTCCCAGCTAGCGGGAGGCTAGCCAAAAACATTCAGTACTTC.

The chain has TRBV19 and TRBJ2-2, with D possibly TRBD2 on 6 matching bases. Trimming stripped 5 bases from V and 6 bases from J, with 19 bases between. The CDR3 is made up of 16 amino acids. Germline CDR1 and CDR2: LNHDA and SQIVND (reference sequence). The DNA of the CDR3 is TGTGCCAGTAGTCCTCCGGGACTCCGGTGGGCCGGGGAGCTGTTTTTT. Residues: CASSPPGLRWAGELFF.

The V call is TRBV3-1 (or the pseudogene TRBV3-2), the J call TRBJ1-6; D is unresolved. Looked up from germline, CDR1 is LGHDT and CDR2 is YNNKEL (reference sequence). V lost 1 base and J lost 6, with 7 bases in between. The CDR3 runs 14 residues. The CDR3 DNA sequence: TGTGCCAGCAGCCAAGGCAGCCTTAATTCACCCCTCCACTTT. Its translation is CASSQGSLNSPLHF.

The V call is TRBV9, the J call TRBJ2-2; unclear D gene. V shed 4 bases and J shed 5 bases, with 9 bases lying between them. CDR3 length: 13 amino acids. Germline lookup yields CDR1 SGDLS and CDR2 YYNGEE. CDR3 residues: CASSLRVTGELFF. CDR3 sequence (DNA): TGTGCCAGCAGCTTAAGGGTTACCGGGGAGCTGTTTTTT.

The chain carries TRBV3-1 (or the pseudogene TRBV3-2) and TRBJ2-1; 8 nucleotides match TRBD2. V lost 4 bases, J lost 3 bases, and 5 bases stayed unmatched. The germline V gene has CDR1 LGHDT and CDR2 YNNKEL (reference sequence). The CDR3 spans 15 residues. CDR3 nucleotide sequence: TGTGCCAGCAGCCCCACTGCGGGAGGCTACAATGAGCAGTTCTTC. It translates to CASSPTAGGYNEQFF.

V and J are TRBV24-1 and TRBJ2-1, with D perhaps matching TRBD1 (5 bases). Looked up from germline, CDR1 is KGHDR and CDR2 is SFDVKD. The CDR3 spans 15 residues. V was pared by 0 bases and J by 5 bases, with 10 bases between. CDR3 in DNA: TGTGCCACCAGTGATTTGCGAGTGACAGACAATGAGCAGTTCTTC. Its protein product is CATSDLRVTDNEQFF.

The chain links TRBV2 to TRBJ2-1, with 8 bases lining up with TRBD1. There are 15 residues in the CDR3. The junction had 7 bases not matched to a gene; V was cut back by 8 bases and J by 1 base. Germline-derived CDR1 and CDR2 are SNHLY and FYNNEI. The CDR3 region is CASGQTGASYNEQFF. CDR3 coding DNA: TGTGCCAGCGGCCAGACAGGGGCTTCCTACAATGAGCAGTTCTTC.

V gene TRBV11-2 combines with J gene TRBJ2-1, with 12 bases fitting TRBD2. J gave up 9 bases and V 5 bases, and 5 bases lay outside the gene matches. This CDR3 spans 14 amino acids. The germline V gene has CDR1 SGHAT and CDR2 FQNNGV. The CDR3 DNA reads TGTGCCAGCAGCGCTAGCGGGGGGGCGGTTGAGCAGTTCTTC. Protein sequence: CASSASGGAVEQFF.

The chain combines TRBV4-3 with TRBJ1-5; D is perhaps TRBD1 (6 bases). This CDR3 has 19 amino acids. Germline V gene lookup returns CDR1 LGHNA and CDR2 YSLEER. Trimming cost V 0 bases and J 0 bases, with 18 bases left between them. In DNA, the CDR3 is TGCGCCAGCAGCCAAGATCTAGGACAGCTGGGATATAGCAATCAGCCCCAGCATTTT. Amino acid sequence: CASSQDLGQLGYSNQPQHF.

The V gene is TRBV4-3, the J gene TRBJ1-4; TRBD1 agrees at 8 bases. V lost 3 bases and J lost 8; bases outside the gene matches: 11. CDR1 is LGHNA, CDR2 YSLEER, per germline. This CDR3 spans 16 amino acids. The CDR3 spells CASSHLPTGEREKLFF. DNA of the CDR3: TGCGCCAGCAGCCACCTTCCGACAGGGGAAAGAGAAAAACTGTTTTTT.

The genes are TRBV19 and TRBJ1-2; 9 bases align to TRBD1. This CDR3 comprises 15 residues. V lost 1 base to trimming and J lost 2 bases; unmatched junction nucleotides: 2. In germline, CDR1 is LNHDA, CDR2 SQIVND (reference sequence). The CDR3 nucleotides are TGTGCCAGTAGTATAGGGGACAGGGTCAACTATGGCTACACCTTC. It specifies CASSIGDRVNYGYTF.

The V gene is TRBV19, the J gene TRBJ2-3; D not resolved. Germline assignment: CDR1 LNHDA and CDR2 SQIVND (reference sequence). Between the trimmed V and J ends, which lost 3 bases and 6 bases, there was a span of 16 bases. This CDR3 has 15 residues. The CDR3 sequence: CASSIGSRVVDTQYF. The CDR3 DNA follows: TGTGCCAGTAGTATCGGTAGTAGGGTTGTGGATACGCAGTATTTT.

This chain joins TRBV11-3 and TRBJ2-2; weak D call: TRBD1 (5 bases). Trimming took off 4 bases at V and 7 bases at J, with 13 bases between the two ends. Germline lookup yields CDR1 SGHNT and CDR2 YENEEA. This CDR3 is 14 amino acids long. DNA of the CDR3: TGTGCCAGCAGCTACAGGAGAGTTAGCGGGGAGCTGTTTTTT. Protein product: CASSYRRVSGELFF.

J is TRBJ2-3 and V is TRBV6-5, with 11 bases lining up with TRBD2. Germline V gene sequence: CDR1 MNHEY, CDR2 SVGAGI. The CDR3 spans 16 residues. The V gene end was trimmed by 2 bases and the J gene end by 6 bases; junction bases not matched to a gene: 7. The CDR3 sequence is CASSYPSGGNPDTQYF. The DNA of the CDR3 is TGTGCCAGCAGTTACCCTAGCGGGGGGAACCCTGATACGCAGTATTTT.

This clone was recorded only once. This chain links TRBV5-1 with TRBJ1-4, with D possibly TRBD1 on 5 matching bases. CDR3 size: 15 residues. The ends were cut back, 7 bases at V and 3 bases at J, with 16 bases in the middle. Germline V CDR1 and CDR2: SGHRS, YFSETQ. The CDR3 here is CASAAGGSANEKLFF. The CDR3 DNA reads as TGCGCCAGCGCCGCGGGGGGGTCGGCTAATGAAAAACTGTTTTTT.

This clone was seen a handful of times. The V and J genes are TRBV5-1 and TRBJ1-6; D is unclear. V dropped 4 bases and J dropped 7 bases, with 15 bases sitting between them. This CDR3 is built from 15 residues. Germline-derived CDR1 and CDR2 are SGHRS and YFSETQ. The CDR3 coding sequence is TGCGCCAGCAGCCCGAGCTCCCAAGGGAATTCACCCCTCCACTTT. Translated, it gives CASSPSSQGNSPLHF.

The V and J genes are TRBV4-2 and TRBJ1-1; the D is unclear. Between the trimmed V and J ends, which lost 0 bases and 8 bases, there was a span of 22 bases. The CDR3 contains 17 residues. Germline CDR1 and CDR2: LGHNA and YNFKEQ. The CDR3 sequence: CASSQELVGKGGREAFF. CDR3 DNA sequence: TGTGCCAGCAGCCAAGAGCTGGTCGGAAAAGGAGGCCGCGAAGCTTTCTTT.

This sequence joins TRBV28 and TRBJ1-1; D gene unclear. The CDR3 is made up of 11 amino acids. Germline loops: CDR1 MDHEN, CDR2 SYDVKM. V lost 6 bases and J 6 bases, leaving 8 bases between the germline ends. CDR3 bases: TGTGCCAGCAGCCGTAAACCTGAAGCTTTCTTT. Translated, it gives CASSRKPEAFF. The complete variable domain, with remaining parts taken from reference TRBV28 and TRBJ1-1, reads DVKVTQSSRYLVKRTGEKVFLECVQDMDHENMFWYRQDPGLGLRLIYFSYDVKMKEKGDIPEGYSVSREKKERFSLILESASTNQTSMYLCASSRKPEAFFGQGTRLTVV.

The sample holds a few counts of this clone. The CDR3 loop reads CASSELGSSYEQYF. The CDR3 coding sequence is TGTGCCAGCAGTGAATTGGGCAGCTCTTACGAGCAGTACTTC. This chain uses TRBV2 with TRBJ2-7, with D hard to call. V lost 2 bases to trimming and J lost 4 bases, with 12 bases between them. The germline CDR1 and CDR2 sequences are SNHLY and FYNNEI. The CDR3 extends over 14 amino acids.

The rearrangement uses TRBV7-2 and TRBJ1-5, with D perhaps matching TRBD1 (6 bases). The ends were cut back, 5 bases at V and 5 bases at J, with 16 bases in the middle. This CDR3 is built from 15 residues. The germline CDR1 and CDR2 sequences are SGHTA and FQGNSA. CDR3 loop: CASSPAPGAHQPQHF. In DNA, the CDR3 is TGTGCCAGCAGCCCTGCTCCAGGGGCCCATCAGCCCCAGCATTTT.

As for this clone: This sample also contains other DNA sequences that code for the same CDR3. The chain employs TRBV29-1 and TRBJ1-1; D unclear. Germline V gene lookup returns CDR1 SQVTM and CDR2 ANQGSEA. Trimming took 1 base from V and 1 from J, leaving 7 bases between them. CDR3 length equals 13 residues. The CDR3 DNA sequence: TGCAGCGTTGAAGGGCAGGCGAACACTGAAGCTTTCTTT. Translating gives CSVEGQANTEAFF. The whole variable domain, filled in from reference TRBV29-1 and TRBJ1-1, reads SAVISQKPSRDICQRGTSLTIQCQVDSQVTMMFWYRQQPGQSLTLIATANQGSEATYESGFVIDKFPISRPNLTFSTLTVSNMSPEDSSIYLCSVEGQANTEAFFGQGTRLTVV.

This chain connects TRBV5-1 to TRBJ2-5; D unclear. The CDR3 loop spans 14 amino acids. Germline CDR1 SGHRS, CDR2 YFSETQ. V shed 0 bases and J shed 3 bases, with 9 bases lying between them. CDR3 residues: CASSLVSWEETQYF. The CDR3 DNA follows: TGCGCCAGCAGCTTGGTTAGCTGGGAAGAGACCCAGTACTTC. Drawing the rest from reference TRBV5-1 and TRBJ2-5, the complete variable domain is KAGVTQTPRYLIKTRGQQVTLSCSPISGHRSVSWYQQTPGQGLQFLFEYFSETQRNKGNFPGRFSGRQFSNSRSEMNVSTLELGDSALYLCASSLVSWEETQYFGPGTRLLVL.

The chain employs TRBV3-1 (or the pseudogene TRBV3-2) and TRBJ1-6, with D hard to call. The V gene's germline CDR1 is LGHDT and CDR2 YNNKEL (reference sequence). This CDR3 has 12 residues. The V gene lost 3 bases and the J gene lost 7 bases, with 4 bases spanning the gap. Here the CDR3 reads CASSHSNSPLHF. Written as DNA, the CDR3 is TGTGCCAGCAGCCATTCCAATTCACCCCTCCACTTT.

The chain joins TRBV5-1 to TRBJ2-5, with TRBD2 identical over 11 bases. The V gene's germline CDR1 is SGHRS and CDR2 YFSETQ. This CDR3 has 16 residues. With 0 bases clipped from V and 0 bases from J, the junction kept 1 base outside the gene matches. The CDR3 region has the DNA TGCGCCAGCAGCTTGGGACTAGCGGGGTACCAAGAGACCCAGTACTTC. Residues: CASSLGLAGYQETQYF.

This clone was detected only once. The chain employs TRBV7-2 and TRBJ2-2, with a tentative D call TRBD1 (5 bases). The V gene lost 5 bases and the J gene lost 4 bases, with 14 bases spanning the gap. This CDR3 has 15 residues. CDR1 and CDR2 from the germline V gene are SGHTA and FQGNSA. CDR3 sequence reads: CASSPQVVGTGELFF. For the CDR3, the DNA is TGTGCCAGCAGCCCACAGGTCGTAGGCACCGGGGAGCTGTTTTTT.